This T cell receptor (beta chain) stems from a study of T cell responses to AZD1222 COVID-19 vaccine. Findings of the study overall: Unmutated variant regions reportedly attract nearly half of all spike-specific TCRs. White British donors predominated, females outnumbered males, and clonal diversity was possibly underestimated.

TCRdb's copy holds only in-frame clones and misses some; the assay was immunoSEQ multiplex PCR. The table shows around 44,000 clones, with 65% to 90% occurring only once. Of note for this clone: Its antigen remains unknown.

The clonotype was recovered from an adult who received the AZD1222 COVID-19 vaccine. The starting material was peripheral blood, obtained 28 days after the second AZD1222 dose.

The CDR3 region has the DNA TGTGCCAGCAGTCCCCCACAGGGGGCAAACACTGAAGCTTTCTTT. Encoded protein: CASSPPQGANTEAFF. The chain couples TRBV28 to TRBJ1-1; 9 bases match TRBD1. Per the germline V gene, CDR1 is MDHEN and CDR2 is SYDVKM. This CDR3 comprises 15 residues. V shed 5 bases, J shed 2 bases, and the junction held 6 bases outside the gene matches.